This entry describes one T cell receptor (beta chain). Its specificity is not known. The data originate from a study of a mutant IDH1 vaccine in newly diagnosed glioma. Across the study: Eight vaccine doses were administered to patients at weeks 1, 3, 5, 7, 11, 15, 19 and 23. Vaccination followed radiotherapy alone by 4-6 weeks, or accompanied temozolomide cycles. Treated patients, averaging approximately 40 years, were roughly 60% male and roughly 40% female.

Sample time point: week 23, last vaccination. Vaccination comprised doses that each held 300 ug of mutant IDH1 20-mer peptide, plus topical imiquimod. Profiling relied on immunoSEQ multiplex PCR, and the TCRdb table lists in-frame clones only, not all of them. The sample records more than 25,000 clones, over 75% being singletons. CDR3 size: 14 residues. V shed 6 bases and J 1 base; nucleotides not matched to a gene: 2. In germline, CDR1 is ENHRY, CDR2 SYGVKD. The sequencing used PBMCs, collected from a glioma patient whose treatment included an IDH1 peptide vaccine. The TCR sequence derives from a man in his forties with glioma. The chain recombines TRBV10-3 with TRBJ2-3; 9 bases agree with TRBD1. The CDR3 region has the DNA TGTGCCATCAGGACAGGGGGGGGCACAGATACGCAGTATTTT. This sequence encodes CAIRTGGGTDTQYF.